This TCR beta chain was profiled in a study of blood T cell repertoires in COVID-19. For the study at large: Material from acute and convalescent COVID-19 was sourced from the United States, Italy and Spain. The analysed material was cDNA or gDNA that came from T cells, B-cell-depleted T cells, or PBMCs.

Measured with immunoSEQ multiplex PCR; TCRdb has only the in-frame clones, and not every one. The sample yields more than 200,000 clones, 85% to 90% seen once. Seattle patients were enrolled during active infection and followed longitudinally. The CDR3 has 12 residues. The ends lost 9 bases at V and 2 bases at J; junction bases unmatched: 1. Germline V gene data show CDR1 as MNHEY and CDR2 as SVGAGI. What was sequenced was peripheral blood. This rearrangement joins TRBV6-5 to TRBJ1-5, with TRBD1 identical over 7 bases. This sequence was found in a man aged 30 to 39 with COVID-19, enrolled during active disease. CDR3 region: CASGQGNQPQHF. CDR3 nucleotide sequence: TGTGCCAGTGGACAGGGCAATCAGCCCCAGCATTTT.